This paragraph reports one T cell receptor beta chain. Its target is not known. Per the study methods: Sequence data from immunoSEQ were junction-only and lacked quality scores; consequently, filtering differed. Assay used: immunoSEQ multiplex PCR; TCRdb lists only in-frame clones, some missing. The DNA gave D and trimming, while V, J and clone size come from that table. The table records a few million clones, over 90% of them present only once. The data originate from a study of shared clonotypes between healthy human individuals. Notes on the study in general: A few donors had about 5% of their naive CD4 clonotypes in common.

Trimming took 9 bases from V and 9 from J, leaving 9 bases between them. The CDR3 covers 10 residues. The germline V gene has CDR1 MGHDK and CDR2 SYGVNS. Sequencing used naive CD4+ T cells from PBMCs. Noted subset: CD45RA+ positively selected. This sequence was found in a man aged 18 to 35 in good health. Some clones in this sample may be carry-over from other donors' samples. The chain has TRBV25-1 and TRBJ1-5; no reliable D call. The CDR3 DNA follows: TGTGCCAGGAGAGTCCCGCCCCAGCATTTT. It translates to CARRVPPQHF.